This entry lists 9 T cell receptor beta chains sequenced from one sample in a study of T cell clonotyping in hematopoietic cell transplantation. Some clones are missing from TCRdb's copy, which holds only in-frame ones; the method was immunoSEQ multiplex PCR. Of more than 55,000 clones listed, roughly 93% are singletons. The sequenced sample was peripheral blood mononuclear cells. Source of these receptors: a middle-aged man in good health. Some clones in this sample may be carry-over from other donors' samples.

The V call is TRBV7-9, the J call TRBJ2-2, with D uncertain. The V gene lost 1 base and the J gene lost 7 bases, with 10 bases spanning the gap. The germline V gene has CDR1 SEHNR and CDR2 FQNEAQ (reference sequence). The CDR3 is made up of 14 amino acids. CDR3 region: CASSLGGSDGELFF. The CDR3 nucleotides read TGTGCCAGCAGCTTAGGCGGATCGGACGGGGAGCTGTTTTTT.

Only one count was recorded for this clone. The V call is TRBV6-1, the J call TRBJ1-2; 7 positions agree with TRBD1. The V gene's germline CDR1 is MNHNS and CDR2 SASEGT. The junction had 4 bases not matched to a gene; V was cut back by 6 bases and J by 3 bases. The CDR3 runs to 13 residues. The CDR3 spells CASRIGTDYGYTF. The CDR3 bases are TGTGCCAGCAGGATAGGGACAGACTATGGCTACACCTTC.

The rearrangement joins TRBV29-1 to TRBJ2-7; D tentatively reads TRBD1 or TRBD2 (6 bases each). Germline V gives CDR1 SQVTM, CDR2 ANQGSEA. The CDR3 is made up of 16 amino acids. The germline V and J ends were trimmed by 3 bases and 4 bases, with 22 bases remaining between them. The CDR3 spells CSVEDFSLGGAYEQYF. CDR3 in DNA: TGCAGCGTTGAGGATTTCAGTTTGGGGGGCGCGTACGAGCAGTACTTC.

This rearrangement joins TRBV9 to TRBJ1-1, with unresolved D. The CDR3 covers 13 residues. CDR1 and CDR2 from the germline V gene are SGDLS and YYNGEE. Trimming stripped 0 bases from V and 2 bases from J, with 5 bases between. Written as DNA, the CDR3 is TGTGCCAGCAGCGTAGGGACTAACACTGAAGCTTTCTTT. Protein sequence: CASSVGTNTEAFF.

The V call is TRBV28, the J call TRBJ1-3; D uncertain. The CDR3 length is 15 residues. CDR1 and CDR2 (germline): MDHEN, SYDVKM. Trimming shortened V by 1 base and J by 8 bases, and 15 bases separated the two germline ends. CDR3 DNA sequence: TGTGCCAGCAGTTTATCTTCTCGTCGGAGGGACACCATATATTTT. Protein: CASSLSSRRRDTIYF.

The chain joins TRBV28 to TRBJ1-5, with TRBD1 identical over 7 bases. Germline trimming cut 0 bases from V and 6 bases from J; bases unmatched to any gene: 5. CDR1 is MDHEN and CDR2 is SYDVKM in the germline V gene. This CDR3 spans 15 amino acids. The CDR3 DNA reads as TGTGCCAGCAGTTTATGGACAGGGAGAGTTCAGCCCCAGCATTTT. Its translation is CASSLWTGRVQPQHF.

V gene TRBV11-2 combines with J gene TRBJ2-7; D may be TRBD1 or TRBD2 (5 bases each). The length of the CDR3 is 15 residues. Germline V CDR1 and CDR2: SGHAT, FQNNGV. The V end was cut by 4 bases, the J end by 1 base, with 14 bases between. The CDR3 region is CASSSTQGTSYEQYF. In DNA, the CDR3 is TGTGCCAGCAGCTCGACACAAGGGACGTCCTACGAGCAGTACTTC.

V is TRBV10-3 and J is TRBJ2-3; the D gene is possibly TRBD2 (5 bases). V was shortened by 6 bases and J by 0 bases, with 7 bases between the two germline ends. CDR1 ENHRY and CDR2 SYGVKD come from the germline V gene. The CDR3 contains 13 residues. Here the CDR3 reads CAIRGGSTDTQYF. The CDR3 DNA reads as TGTGCCATCAGGGGCGGGAGCACAGATACGCAGTATTTT.

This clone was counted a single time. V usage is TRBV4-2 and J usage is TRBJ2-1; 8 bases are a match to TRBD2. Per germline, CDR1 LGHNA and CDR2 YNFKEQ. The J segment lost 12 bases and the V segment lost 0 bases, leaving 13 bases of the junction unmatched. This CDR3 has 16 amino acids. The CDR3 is CASSQDFDGGVSGQFF. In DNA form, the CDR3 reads TGTGCCAGCAGCCAAGATTTTGACGGGGGGGTTAGTGGGCAGTTCTTC.